Described below is a single T cell receptor beta chain sequence and its context. Its antigen specificity is not known. Per-base qualities were not stored, and no clone one base away is much larger. These data belong to a study of control samples from healthy donors and cancer patients (TCRdb year 2020). From the cysteine up to the phenylalanine, the CDR3 has a length of 14 residues. Only CDR3 DNA is held: 42 bases, read in frame from base 1. V drops 4 bases and J drops 2 bases, leaving 9 bases in between. The germline V gene supplies CDR1 SNHLY and CDR2 FYNNEI. The receptor library was made with the immunoSEQ multiplex PCR assay. TCRdb provides this immuneACCESS table in a form limited to in-frame rearrangements. Some clones are lacking; in checked studies, under half of them reflect an unresolved V gene, and why the rest are absent is not known. The sample table shows some 21,000 clones, and around 83% are seen once. 35% to 45% of the sample is in the top ten clones.

The sequence derives from a man in his 60s with head and neck cancer. Sequencing was done on a sample of PBMCs. Recombination connected TRBV2 to TRBJ1-5; the D gene is unclear. The sequenced DNA: TGTGCCAGCAGTGTCCCCGGGGGCAATCAGCCCCAGCATTTT. It specifies CASSVPGGNQPQHF.